This T cell receptor (beta chain) emerged from a study of long-term antiretroviral therapy in people with HIV. The study's findings and limits: Upon ART, diversity increased but remained lower than transplant donor controls.

Comment on this clone: Its antigen is as yet unknown.

It was version v3.0 of the immunoSEQ assay that was run at survey level. The method was immunoSEQ multiplex PCR; TCRdb's version includes in-frame clones alone and lacks a portion of them. Among some 13,000 clones listed, 75% to 85% were seen once. Germline CDR1 and CDR2: MNHEY and SVGAGI. CDR3 length: 12 amino acids. Trimming cost V 3 bases and J 5 bases, with 8 bases left between them. The chain is built from TRBV6-5 and TRBJ2-7, with D perhaps being TRBD1 or TRBD2 (6 bases each). The sample here was unsorted PBMCs, taken 3.2 years before starting antiretroviral therapy. This receptor was taken from a man aged 35 to 55 with HIV. The CDR3 DNA reads TGTGCCAGCAGTTATAGGGGGGACGAGCAGTACTTC. This sequence encodes CASSYRGDEQYF.